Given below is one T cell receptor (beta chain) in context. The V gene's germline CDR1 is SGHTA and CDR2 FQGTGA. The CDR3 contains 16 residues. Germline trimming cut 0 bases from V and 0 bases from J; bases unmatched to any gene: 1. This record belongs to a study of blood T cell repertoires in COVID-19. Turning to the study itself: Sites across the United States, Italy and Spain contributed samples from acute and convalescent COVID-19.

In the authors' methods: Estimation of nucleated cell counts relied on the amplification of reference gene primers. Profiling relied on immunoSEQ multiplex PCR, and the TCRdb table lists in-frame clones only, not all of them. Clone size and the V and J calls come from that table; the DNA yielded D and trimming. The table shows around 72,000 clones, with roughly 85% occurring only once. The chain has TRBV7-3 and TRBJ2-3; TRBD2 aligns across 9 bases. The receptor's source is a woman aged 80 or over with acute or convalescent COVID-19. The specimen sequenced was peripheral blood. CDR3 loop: CASSLTSGGSTDTQYF. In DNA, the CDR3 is TGTGCCAGCAGCTTAACTAGCGGGGGTAGCACAGATACGCAGTATTTT.